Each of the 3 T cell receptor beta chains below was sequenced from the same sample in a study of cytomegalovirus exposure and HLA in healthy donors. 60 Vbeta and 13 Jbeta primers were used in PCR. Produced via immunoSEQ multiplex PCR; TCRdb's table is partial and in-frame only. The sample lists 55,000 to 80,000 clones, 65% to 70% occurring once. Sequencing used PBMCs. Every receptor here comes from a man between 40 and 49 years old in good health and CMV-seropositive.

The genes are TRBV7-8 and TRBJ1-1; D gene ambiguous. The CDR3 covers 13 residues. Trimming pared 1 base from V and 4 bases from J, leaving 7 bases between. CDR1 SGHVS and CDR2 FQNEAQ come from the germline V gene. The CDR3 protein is CASSLDPGTEAFF. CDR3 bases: TGTGCCAGCAGCTTAGATCCAGGCACTGAAGCTTTCTTT.

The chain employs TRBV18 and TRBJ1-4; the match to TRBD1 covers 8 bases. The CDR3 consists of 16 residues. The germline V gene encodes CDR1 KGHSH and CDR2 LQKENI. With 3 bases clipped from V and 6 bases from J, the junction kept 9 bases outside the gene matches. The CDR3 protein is CASSPLAGGAYEKLFF. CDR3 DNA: TGTGCCAGCTCACCCCTCGCAGGGGGCGCCTATGAAAAACTGTTTTTT.

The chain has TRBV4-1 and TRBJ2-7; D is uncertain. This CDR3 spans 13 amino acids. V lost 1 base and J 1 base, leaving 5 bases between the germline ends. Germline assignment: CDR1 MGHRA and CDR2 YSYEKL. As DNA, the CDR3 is TGCGCCAGCAGCCAAGCTCCTTCCTACGAGCAGTACTTC. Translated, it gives CASSQAPSYEQYF.